This passage covers 26 T cell receptor beta chains from one sample sequenced in a study of spatial heterogeneity in lung cancer. No antigens are known for them. Time point denoted: sample taken at primary tumor resection. TCRdb reprocessed the 5' RACE reads with MiXCR, giving one entry per CDR3 protein. The sample records several thousand distinct CDR3 sequences, 8.4% being singletons. Study results and limitations: Mutation counts in tumors were tracked by counts of expanded intratumoral alpha and beta TCRs.

Sequencing used lung tumor tissue, obtained at surgery. Receptors were obtained from a female donor with early-stage non-small cell lung cancer.

This clonotype was seen repeatedly, ten times or more. V gene TRBV30 combines with J gene TRBJ2-1, with TRBD2 identical over 7 bases. Germline loops: CDR1 GTSNPN, CDR2 SVGIG (reference sequence). CDR3 length equals 14 residues. J lost 9 bases, V lost 1 base, and 9 bases had no gene match. CDR3 sequence (DNA): TGTGCCTGGAGTGCGGGACTACTAGATAGTGAGCAGTTCTTC. This sequence encodes CAWSAGLLDSEQFF.

This clonotype has a count of ten or more. The gene calls are TRBV7-3 and TRBJ2-3; D possibly matches TRBD1 or TRBD2 (5 bases each). CDR3 length equals 17 residues. V gave up 4 bases and J gave up 5 bases, with 22 bases separating them. In germline, CDR1 is SGHTA, CDR2 FQGTGA. CDR3 in amino acids: CASSSDLGTTGGDTQYF. DNA of the CDR3: TGTGCCAGCAGCTCCGACCTCGGGACGACGGGCGGAGATACGCAGTATTTT.

This clonotype has ten or more counts. The chain combines TRBV27 with TRBJ1-2; D is possibly TRBD1 (6 bases). The CDR3 extends over 15 amino acids. Germline V gene lookup returns CDR1 MNHEY and CDR2 SMNVEV (reference sequence). V was pared by 0 bases and J by 6 bases, with 14 bases between. CDR3 amino acids: CASSLSRGRGDGYTF. The CDR3 DNA sequence: TGTGCCAGCAGTTTATCGCGAGGAAGGGGGGATGGCTACACCTTC.

This clonotype was picked up many times. J is TRBJ2-2 and V is TRBV5-6; a weak D match, TRBD1 (5 bases). CDR3 length equals 13 residues. With 2 bases removed from V and 4 bases from J, the gap between germline ends came to 6 bases. CDR1 and CDR2 (germline): SGHDT, YYEEEE. The CDR3 protein is CASSLQATGELFF. CDR3 DNA sequence: TGTGCCAGCAGCTTACAGGCCACCGGGGAGCTGTTTTTT.

This clonotype occurred a few times. The V gene is TRBV11-2, the J gene TRBJ2-7; 8 nucleotides agree with TRBD1. V lost 5 bases to trimming and J lost 3 bases; unmatched junction nucleotides: 9. From germline, CDR1 is SGHAT and CDR2 FQNNGV. The CDR3 length is 15 residues. CDR3 bases: TGTGCCAGCAGCCTACAAACAGGGGGAGGCTACGAGCAGTACGTC. This gives the protein CASSLQTGGGYEQYV.

There are many counts of this clonotype. The rearrangement joins TRBV5-1 to TRBJ1-2; weak D call: TRBD1 (6 bases). Germline loops: CDR1 SGHRS, CDR2 YFSETQ. This CDR3 has 16 amino acids. The V end was cut by 4 bases, the J end by 6 bases, with 22 bases between. The CDR3 DNA is TGCGCCAGCAGCCAGGCTAGACAGGCCCCAGGCCATGGCTACACCTTC. It encodes CASSQARQAPGHGYTF.

This clonotype was observed at least ten times. The DNA for the CDR3 is TGTGCCAGCAAAAAAACCGGGGGCAATCAGCCCCAGCATTTT. Its translation: CASKKTGGNQPQHF. This chain links TRBV12-3 or TRBV12-4 with TRBJ1-5, with D hard to call. CDR3 length equals 14 residues. The ends were cut back, 7 bases at V and 2 bases at J, with 12 bases in the middle.

By sample fraction, this clonotype is medium-sized. This chain links TRBV6-6 with TRBJ2-5; D is perhaps TRBD1 (5 bases). Looked up from germline, CDR1 is MNHNY and CDR2 is SVGAGI (reference sequence). The CDR3 consists of 14 residues. Trimming stripped 1 base from V and 5 bases from J, with 11 bases between. DNA of the CDR3: TGTGCCAGCAGTTACTGGGGCCCGGAGGAGACCCAGTACTTC. Protein sequence: CASSYWGPEETQYF.

This clonotype was seen repeatedly, ten times or more. V and J are TRBV12-3 or TRBV12-4 and TRBJ1-5; no firm D call. Trimming pared 2 bases from V and 6 bases from J, leaving 14 bases between. The CDR3 consists of 15 residues. CDR3 in amino acids: CASSLSKGLVQPQHF. The DNA of the CDR3 is TGTGCCAGCAGTTTATCTAAAGGGTTGGTTCAGCCCCAGCATTTT.

This clonotype was observed at least ten times. The J gene is TRBJ1-5, the V gene TRBV12-3 or TRBV12-4; no firm D call. Trimming shortened V by 3 bases and J by 6 bases, and 12 bases separated the two germline ends. The CDR3 length is 14 residues. CDR3 region: CASSFGSEGQPQHF. Here the CDR3 DNA reads TGTGCCAGCAGTTTTGGGAGCGAAGGTCAGCCCCAGCATTTT.

This clonotype was picked up many times. The J gene is TRBJ1-3, the V gene TRBV24-1, with D hard to call. Germline values: CDR1 KGHDR, CDR2 SFDVKD. Trimming cost V 3 bases and J 0 bases, with 8 bases left between them. The CDR3 sequence is 15 residues long. The CDR3 region has the DNA TGTGCCACCAGTGATCCGGGTTACTCTGGAAACACCATATATTTT. It translates to CATSDPGYSGNTIYF.

This clonotype showed up many times. V and J are TRBV29-1 and TRBJ2-5; TRBD2 matches 7 bases. The V segment lost 3 bases and the J segment 4 bases; nucleotides outside the gene matches: 8. The CDR3 is 14 residues long. CDR1 and CDR2 from the germline V gene are SQVTM and ANQGSEA. The CDR3: CSVDSGPGGETQYF. The CDR3 DNA is TGCAGCGTTGATTCAGGTCCGGGAGGAGAGACCCAGTACTTC.

Turning to this clonotype: The junction does not match germline at one end; this may be a read error. The rearrangement links TRBV19 to TRBJ1-1; D is unresolved. The CDR3 has 15 residues. Germline V gives CDR1 LNHDA, CDR2 SQIVND (reference sequence). CDR3 region: CASSLKASMNTEDFF. The CDR3, as DNA: TGTGCCAGTAGCCTCAAGGCAAGCATGAACACTGAAGATTTCTTT.

This clonotype appeared a few times. This chain links TRBV7-8 with TRBJ1-5, with D unclear. The CDR3 sequence is 15 residues long. Germline assignment: CDR1 SGHVS and CDR2 FQNEAQ. V was trimmed by 4 bases and J by 0 bases, leaving 10 bases between them. CDR3 protein: CASSSSTYSNQPQHF. The CDR3 DNA is TGTGCCAGCAGCTCGTCGACTTATAGCAATCAGCCCCAGCATTTT.

By its share, this clonotype is medium-sized (0.01 to 0.1%). The chain couples TRBV6-2 or TRBV6-3 to TRBJ1-5, with a possible D match to TRBD1 (5 bases). CDR1 and CDR2 from the germline V gene are MNHEY and SVGEGT. The CDR3 is 16 amino acids. V was shortened by 6 bases and J by 0 bases, with 15 bases between the two germline ends. The CDR3 spells CASSPPGRRSNQPQHF. CDR3 nucleotide sequence: TGTGCCAGCAGCCCACCGGGACGGCGTAGCAATCAGCCCCAGCATTTT.

This chain joins TRBV23-1 and TRBJ2-4; 9 bases are a match to TRBD2. TRBV23-1 is sorted into the ORF group, with uncertain function. J gave up 1 base and V 0 bases, and 10 bases lay outside the gene matches. The CDR3 loop spans 19 amino acids. The CDR3 DNA sequence: TGCGCCAGCAGTCAATCTCCATATGCGGGGGGGCCTGCCAAAAACATTCAGTACTTC. As protein: CASSQSPYAGGPAKNIQYF.

This clonotype was detected ten times or more. CDR3 DNA: TGTGCCAGCAGCCATCTAAGGCCCGGGGCCAACGTCCTGACTTTC. Encoded protein: CASSHLRPGANVLTF. The chain uses TRBV6-5 and TRBJ2-6; D remains unclear. The CDR3 runs to 15 residues. V lost 6 bases, J lost 4 bases, and 13 bases lay in between. Germline V gene data show CDR1 as MNHEY and CDR2 as SVGAGI.

This clonotype occurred many times. The chain employs TRBV20-1 and TRBJ1-1; TRBD1 might be the D (6 bases). V was pared by 1 base and J by 6 bases, with 12 bases between. CDR3 size: 13 residues. Germline V gene data show CDR1 as DFQATT and CDR2 as SNEGSKA (reference sequence). CDR3 amino acids: CSARAGGRPEAFF. The DNA for the CDR3 is TGCAGTGCTAGAGCGGGGGGCCGTCCTGAAGCTTTCTTT.

This clonotype was recorded many times. This chain links TRBV29-1 with TRBJ1-2; the D is unclear. The CDR3 covers 11 residues. Germline V gene sequence: CDR1 SQVTM, CDR2 ANQGSEA. V lost 6 bases and J 6 bases, leaving 11 bases between the germline ends. This CDR3 is CSVRLLDGYTF. In nucleotides, the CDR3 is TGCAGCGTGAGGCTGCTGGATGGCTACACCTTC.

In this sample, this clonotype is medium-sized. The V gene is TRBV10-3, the J gene TRBJ2-7; D might be TRBD2 (6 bases). Trimming shortened V by 0 bases and J by 7 bases, and 13 bases separated the two germline ends. The CDR3 totals 14 residues. CDR1 ENHRY and CDR2 SYGVKD come from the germline V gene. The chain's CDR3 is CAISESNGGNEQYV. CDR3 nucleotide sequence: TGTGCCATCAGTGAGTCCAACGGGGGTAATGAGCAGTACGTC.

This clonotype was detected ten times or more. This chain links TRBV28 with TRBJ2-7; 7 positions match TRBD1. Germline loops: CDR1 MDHEN, CDR2 SYDVKM. The CDR3 has 12 residues. V gave up 8 bases and J gave up 5 bases; unmatched junction bases: 6. As DNA, the CDR3 is TGTGCCAGCCGTAGACAGGGAAACGAGCAGTACTTC. Amino acid sequence: CASRRQGNEQYF.

This clonotype was recorded many times. This chain uses TRBV7-8 with TRBJ1-1; D gene ambiguous. Trimming removed 3 bases from V and 5 bases from J, with 13 bases in between. The germline V gene has CDR1 SGHVS and CDR2 FQNEAQ. This CDR3 is built from 14 residues. DNA of the CDR3: TGTGCCAGCAGCTTTATGACGGGAAGAACTGAAGCTTTCTTT. Translation gives CASSFMTGRTEAFF.

This clonotype showed up many times. V is TRBV7-2 and J is TRBJ2-5, with 8 bases identical to TRBD1. The CDR3 runs 14 residues. CDR1 is SGHTA and CDR2 is FQGNSA in the germline V gene. The V and J ends lost 5 bases and 5 bases, in that order; junction bases with no gene match: 7. The CDR3 is CASSTWTGRETQYF. The CDR3 DNA sequence: TGTGCCAGCAGCACCTGGACAGGGCGCGAGACCCAGTACTTC.

The table lists this clonotype with many counts. The J gene is TRBJ1-3, the V gene TRBV7-2; D is uncertain. The CDR3 is 13 amino acids. Germline V gene data show CDR1 as SGHTA and CDR2 as FQGNSA. V was cut by 2 bases and J by 2 bases, with 4 bases left in between. The CDR3 spells CASSLNAGNTIYF. Here the CDR3 DNA reads TGTGCCAGCAGCTTAAACGCTGGAAACACCATATATTTT.

This sequence joins TRBV5-1 and TRBJ2-7, with a possible D match to TRBD1 (5 bases). The CDR3 has 12 amino acids. The V end lost 4 bases, the J end lost 3 bases, and 8 bases lay between the germline ends. In germline, CDR1 is SGHRS, CDR2 YFSETQ. The CDR3 DNA reads as TGCGCCAGCAGCGCTGACAGCTACGAGCAGTACTTC. Translation gives CASSADSYEQYF.

This clonotype was picked up a small number of times. The chain recombines TRBV5-1 with TRBJ2-3; the D is unclear. CDR1 and CDR2 (germline): SGHRS, YFSETQ. Trimming took off 0 bases at V and 4 bases at J, with 6 bases between the two ends. CDR3 length: 13 residues. In DNA, the CDR3 is TGCGCCAGCAGCTTGGTGTCCGCAGATACGCAGTATTTT. Translation: CASSLVSADTQYF. Full variable domain (outside the CDR3, taken from reference TRBV5-1 and TRBJ2-3): KAGVTQTPRYLIKTRGQQVTLSCSPISGHRSVSWYQQTPGQGLQFLFEYFSETQRNKGNFPGRFSGRQFSNSRSEMNVSTLELGDSALYLCASSLVSADTQYFGPGTRLTVL.